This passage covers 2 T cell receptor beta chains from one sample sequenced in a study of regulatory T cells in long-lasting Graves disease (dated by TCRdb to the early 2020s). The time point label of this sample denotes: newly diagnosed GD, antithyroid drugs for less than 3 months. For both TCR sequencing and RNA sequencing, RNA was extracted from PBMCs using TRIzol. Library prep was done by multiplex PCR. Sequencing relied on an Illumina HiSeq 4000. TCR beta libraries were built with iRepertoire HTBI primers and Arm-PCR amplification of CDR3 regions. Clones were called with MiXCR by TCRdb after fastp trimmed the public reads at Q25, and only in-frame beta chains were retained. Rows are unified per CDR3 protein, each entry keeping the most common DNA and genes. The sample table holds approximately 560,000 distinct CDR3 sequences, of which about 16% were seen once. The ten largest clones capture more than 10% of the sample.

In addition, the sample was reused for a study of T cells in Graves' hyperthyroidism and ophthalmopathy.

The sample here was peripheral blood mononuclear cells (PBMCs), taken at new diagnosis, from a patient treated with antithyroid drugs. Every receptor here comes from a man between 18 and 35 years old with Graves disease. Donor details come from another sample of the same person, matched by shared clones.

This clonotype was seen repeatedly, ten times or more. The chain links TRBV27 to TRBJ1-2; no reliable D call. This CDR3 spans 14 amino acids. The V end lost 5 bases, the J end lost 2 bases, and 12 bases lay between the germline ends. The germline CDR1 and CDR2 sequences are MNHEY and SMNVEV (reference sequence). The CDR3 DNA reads TGTGCCAGCAGTCGGGAACAGACGAACTATGGCTACACCTTC. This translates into CASSREQTNYGYTF.

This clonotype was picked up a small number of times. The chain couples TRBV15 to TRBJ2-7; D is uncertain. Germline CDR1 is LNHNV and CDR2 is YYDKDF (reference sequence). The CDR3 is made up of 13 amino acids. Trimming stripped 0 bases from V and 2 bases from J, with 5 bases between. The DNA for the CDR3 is TGTGCCACCAGCAGAGATTCGCCCTACGAGCAGTACTTC. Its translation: CATSRDSPYEQYF.